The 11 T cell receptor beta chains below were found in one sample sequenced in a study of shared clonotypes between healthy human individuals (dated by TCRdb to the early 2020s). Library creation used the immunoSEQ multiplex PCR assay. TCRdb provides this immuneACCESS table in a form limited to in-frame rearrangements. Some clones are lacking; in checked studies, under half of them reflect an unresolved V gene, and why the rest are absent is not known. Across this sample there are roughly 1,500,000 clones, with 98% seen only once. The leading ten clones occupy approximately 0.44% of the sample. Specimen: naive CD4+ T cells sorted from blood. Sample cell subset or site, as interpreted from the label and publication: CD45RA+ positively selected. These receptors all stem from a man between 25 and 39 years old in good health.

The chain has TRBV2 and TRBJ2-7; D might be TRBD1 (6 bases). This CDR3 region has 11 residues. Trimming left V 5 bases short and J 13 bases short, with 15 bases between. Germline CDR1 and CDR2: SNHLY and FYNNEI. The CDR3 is CASSPDRGTYF. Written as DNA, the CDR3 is TGTGCCAGCAGTCCTGACCGAGGGACATACTTC.

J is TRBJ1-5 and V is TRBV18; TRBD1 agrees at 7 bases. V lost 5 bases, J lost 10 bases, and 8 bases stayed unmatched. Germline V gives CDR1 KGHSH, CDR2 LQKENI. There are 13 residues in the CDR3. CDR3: CASSETGIFPQHF. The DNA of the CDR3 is TGTGCCAGCTCAGAGACAGGGATCTTCCCCCAGCATTTT.

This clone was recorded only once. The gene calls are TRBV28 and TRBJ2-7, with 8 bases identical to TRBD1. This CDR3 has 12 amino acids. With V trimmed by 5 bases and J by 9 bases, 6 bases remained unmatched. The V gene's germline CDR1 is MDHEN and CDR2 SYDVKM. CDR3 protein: CASSPPDRGQYF. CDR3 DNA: TGTGCCAGCAGTCCGCCTGACAGGGGGCAGTACTTC. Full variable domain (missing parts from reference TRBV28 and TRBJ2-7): DVKVTQSSRYLVKRTGEKVFLECVQDMDHENMFWYRQDPGLGLRLIYFSYDVKMKEKGDIPEGYSVSREKKERFSLILESASTNQTSMYLCASSPPDRGQYFGPGTRLTVT.

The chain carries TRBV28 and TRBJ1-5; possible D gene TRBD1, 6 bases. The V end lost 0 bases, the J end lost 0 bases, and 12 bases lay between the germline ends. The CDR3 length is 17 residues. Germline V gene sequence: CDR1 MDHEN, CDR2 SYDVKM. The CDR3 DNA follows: TGTGCCAGCAGTTTATGGGAGGGGGGACCTAGCAATCAGCCCCAGCATTTT. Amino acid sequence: CASSLWEGGPSNQPQHF.

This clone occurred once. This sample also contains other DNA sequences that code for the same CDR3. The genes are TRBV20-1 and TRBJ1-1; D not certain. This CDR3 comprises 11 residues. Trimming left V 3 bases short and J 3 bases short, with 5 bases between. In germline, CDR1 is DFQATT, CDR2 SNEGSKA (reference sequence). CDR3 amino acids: CSARGDTEAFF. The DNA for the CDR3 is TGCAGTGCTAGGGGAGACACTGAAGCTTTCTTT.

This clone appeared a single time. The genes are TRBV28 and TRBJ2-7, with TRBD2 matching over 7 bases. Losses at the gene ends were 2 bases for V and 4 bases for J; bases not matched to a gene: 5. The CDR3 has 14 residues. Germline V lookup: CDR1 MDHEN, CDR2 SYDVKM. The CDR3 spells CASSLRGGRYEQYF. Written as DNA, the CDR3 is TGTGCCAGCAGTTTACGGGGAGGGCGTTACGAGCAGTACTTC.

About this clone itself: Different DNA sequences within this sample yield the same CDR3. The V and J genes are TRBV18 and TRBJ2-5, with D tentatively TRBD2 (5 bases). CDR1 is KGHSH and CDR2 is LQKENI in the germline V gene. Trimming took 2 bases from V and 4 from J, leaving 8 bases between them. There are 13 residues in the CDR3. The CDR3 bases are TGTGCCAGCTCACCAGGAGGTGCAGAGACCCAGTACTTC. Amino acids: CASSPGGAETQYF.

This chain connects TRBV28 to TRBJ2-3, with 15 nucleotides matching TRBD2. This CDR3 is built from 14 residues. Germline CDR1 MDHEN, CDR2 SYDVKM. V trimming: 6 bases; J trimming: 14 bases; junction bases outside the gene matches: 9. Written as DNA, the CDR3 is TGTGCCAGCAGCCCTCCCGGACTAGCGGGAGGGTGGTATTTT. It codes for CASSPPGLAGGWYF.

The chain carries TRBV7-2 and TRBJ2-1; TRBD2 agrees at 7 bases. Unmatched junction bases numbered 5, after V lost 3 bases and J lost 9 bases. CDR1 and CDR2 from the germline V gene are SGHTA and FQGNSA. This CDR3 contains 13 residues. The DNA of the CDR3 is TGTGCCAGCAGCTTGTGGCGGGAGAGTGAGCAGTTCTTC. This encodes CASSLWRESEQFF.

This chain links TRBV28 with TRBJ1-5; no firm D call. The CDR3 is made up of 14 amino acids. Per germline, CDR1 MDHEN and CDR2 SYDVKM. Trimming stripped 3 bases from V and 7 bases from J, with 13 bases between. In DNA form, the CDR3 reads TGTGCCAGCAGTTTTCGCGGGCGGGAGCAGCCCCAGCATTTT. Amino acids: CASSFRGREQPQHF.

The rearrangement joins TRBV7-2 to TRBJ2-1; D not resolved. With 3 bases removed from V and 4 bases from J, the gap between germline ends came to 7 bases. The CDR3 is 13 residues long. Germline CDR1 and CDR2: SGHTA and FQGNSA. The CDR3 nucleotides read TGTGCCAGCAGCTTCTCCCGGTACAATGAGCAGTTCTTC. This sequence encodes CASSFSRYNEQFF.